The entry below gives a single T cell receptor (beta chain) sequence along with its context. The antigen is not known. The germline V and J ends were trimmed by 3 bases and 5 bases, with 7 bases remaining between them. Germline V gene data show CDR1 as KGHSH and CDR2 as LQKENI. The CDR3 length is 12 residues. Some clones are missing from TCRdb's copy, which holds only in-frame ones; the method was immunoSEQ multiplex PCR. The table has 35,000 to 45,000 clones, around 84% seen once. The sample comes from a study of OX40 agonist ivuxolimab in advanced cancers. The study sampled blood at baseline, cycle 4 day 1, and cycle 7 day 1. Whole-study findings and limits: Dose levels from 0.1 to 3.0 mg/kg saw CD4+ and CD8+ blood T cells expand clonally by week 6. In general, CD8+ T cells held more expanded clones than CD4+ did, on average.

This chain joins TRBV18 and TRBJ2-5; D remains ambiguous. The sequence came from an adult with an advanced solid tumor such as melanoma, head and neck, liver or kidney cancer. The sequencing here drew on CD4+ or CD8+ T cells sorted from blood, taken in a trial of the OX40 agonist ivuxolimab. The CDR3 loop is CASSPPAETQYF. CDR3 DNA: TGTGCCAGCTCACCCCCGGCCGAGACCCAGTACTTC.